A selection of T cell receptor beta chains follows, all from one sample in a study of T-cell reconstitution after alpha-beta-depleted transplantation in children. TCRdb re-analysed the PCR reads in MiXCR, keeping a single row per CDR3 protein. Of around 370,000 distinct CDR3 sequences in the sample, roughly 16% are singletons; the top ten hold about 41%. This specimen was PBMCs, mostly from graft donor cells, taken 360 days after TCRalphabeta/CD19-depleted stem cell transplant. The receptor set was obtained from a male patient between 2 and 10 years old who had a stem cell transplant for acute lymphoblastic leukemia, so the T cells may come from the graft donor. Each CDR3 is given with its conserved first and last residue. The D gene is left open where the match is weak. Size tells how often a clone was seen (once, few, many) or the class of an expanded clone, and some rows leave it out.

V gene: TRBV4-1
D gene: NA
CDR3 length: 14
J gene: TRBJ1-2
clone size: few
CDR3 protein: CASSQDIRDGYYTF
CDR3 DNA: TGCGCCAGCAGCCAAGATATAAGGGATGGATACTACACCTTC

V gene: TRBV5-1
D gene: NA
CDR3 length: 16
J gene: TRBJ2-3
clone size: many
CDR3 protein: CASSLSAGVNADTQYF
CDR3 DNA: TGCGCCAGCAGCTTGTCTGCAGGGGTAAACGCAGATACGCAGTATTTT

V gene: TRBV6-2/TRBV6-3
D gene: TRBD2
CDR3 length: 15
J gene: TRBJ2-7
clone size: NA
CDR3 protein: CASSYSRLADYEQYF
CDR3 DNA: TGTGCCAGCAGTTACTCGAGGCTAGCGGACTACGAGCAGTACTTC

V gene: TRBV6-2/TRBV6-3
D gene: NA
CDR3 length: 15
J gene: TRBJ2-1
clone size: NA
CDR3 protein: CASSRPGAPGNEQFF
CDR3 DNA: TGTGCCAGCAGTCGCCCGGGGGCCCCGGGTAACGAGCAGTTCTTC

V gene: TRBV5-1
D gene: NA
CDR3 length: 14
J gene: TRBJ2-2
clone size: few
CDR3 protein: CASSIGQITGELFF
CDR3 DNA: TGCGCCAGCAGCATTGGACAGATCACCGGGGAGCTGTTTTTT

V gene: TRBV7-3
D gene: TRBD1
CDR3 length: 15
J gene: TRBJ2-5
clone size: NA
CDR3 protein: CASSLTRDRQETQYF
CDR3 DNA: TGTGCCAGCAGCTTAACTCGGGACAGACAAGAGACCCAGTACTTC

V gene: TRBV4-3
D gene: NA
CDR3 length: 16
J gene: TRBJ2-3
clone size: few
CDR3 protein: CASSQASVSSTDTQYF
CDR3 DNA: TGCGCCAGCAGCCAGGCTAGCGTTTCGAGCACAGATACGCAGTATTTT

V gene: TRBV19
D gene: NA
CDR3 length: 15
J gene: TRBJ2-1
clone size: few
CDR3 protein: CASSMTGLPYNEQFF
CDR3 DNA: TGTGCCAGTAGTATGACGGGGTTACCCTACAATGAGCAGTTCTTC

V gene: TRBV29-1
D gene: NA
CDR3 length: 14
J gene: TRBJ2-1
clone size: many
CDR3 protein: CSTSIEGTGNEQFF
CDR3 DNA: TGCAGCACTAGCATCGAGGGAACAGGCAATGAGCAGTTCTTC

V gene: TRBV20-1
D gene: TRBD1
CDR3 length: 15
J gene: TRBJ2-2
clone size: few
CDR3 protein: CSARFWTGPTGELFF
CDR3 DNA: TGCAGTGCTAGATTCTGGACAGGGCCCACCGGGGAGCTGTTTTTT

V gene: TRBV4-3
D gene: TRBD2
CDR3 length: 17
J gene: TRBJ2-1
clone size: few
CDR3 protein: CASSHARTSGIGNEQFF
CDR3 DNA: TGCGCCAGCAGCCATGCTCGGACTAGCGGGATAGGGAATGAGCAGTTCTTC

V gene: TRBV3-1
D gene: NA
CDR3 length: 17
J gene: TRBJ2-7
clone size: NA
CDR3 protein: CATSQDPGTSLSYEQYF
CDR3 DNA: TGTGCCACCTCCCAAGATCCCGGGACTTCTTTATCCTACGAGCAGTACTTC

V gene: TRBV15
D gene: NA
CDR3 length: 13
J gene: TRBJ2-3
clone size: NA
CDR3 protein: CATSRDLEDTQYF
CDR3 DNA: TGTGCCACCAGCAGAGATCTTGAGGATACGCAGTATTTT

V gene: TRBV28
D gene: NA
CDR3 length: 12
J gene: TRBJ2-7
clone size: few
CDR3 protein: CASSLRKYEQYF
CDR3 DNA: TGTGCCAGCAGTTTACGAAAATACGAGCAGTACTTC